One and the same sample provided the 15 T cell receptor beta chains below, sequenced in a study of T cell repertoires in cytomegalovirus infection. TCRdb reprocessed the reads with MiXCR, giving one entry per CDR3 protein. The data hold a few hundred thousand distinct CDR3 sequences, with approximately 13% observed a single time. Sequencing input: PBMCs. The source is a human donor in good health (CMV status not recorded). Some clones in this sample may be carry-over from other donors' samples.

This rearrangement joins TRBV28 to TRBJ2-2, with a weak D call TRBD2 (6 bases). The CDR3 is 16 amino acids. CDR1 is MDHEN, CDR2 SYDVKM, per germline. Trimming stripped 3 bases from V and 2 bases from J, with 13 bases between. CDR3 loop: CASSFLSSGNTGELFF. CDR3 DNA: TGTGCCAGCAGTTTTTTGAGTAGCGGCAACACCGGGGAGCTGTTTTTT.

This clonotype was seen at least ten times. The V and J genes are TRBV5-4 and TRBJ2-2, with TRBD1 identical over 11 bases. This CDR3 spans 16 amino acids. Germline assignment: CDR1 SGHNT and CDR2 YYREEE (reference sequence). V shed 4 bases, J shed 5 bases, and the junction held 7 bases outside the gene matches. CDR3 sequence (DNA): TGTGCCAGCAGCCCCATGGGACAGGGGGTTACCGGGGAGCTGTTTTTT. Protein product: CASSPMGQGVTGELFF.

This clonotype appeared many times. The rearrangement links TRBV7-9 to TRBJ1-1; 8 positions agree with TRBD1. Germline V CDR1 and CDR2: SEHNR, FQNEAQ (reference sequence). The CDR3 totals 14 residues. V gave up 5 bases and J gave up 5 bases; unmatched junction bases: 7. CDR3 amino acids: CASSPDRVWTEAFF. CDR3 coding DNA: TGTGCCAGCAGCCCGGACAGGGTTTGGACTGAAGCTTTCTTT. The variable domain in full, with the rest retrieved from reference TRBV7-9 and TRBJ1-1, is DTGVSQNPRHKITKRGQNVTFRCDPISEHNRLYWYRQTLGQGPEFLTYFQNEAQLEKSRLLSDRFSAERPKGSFSTLEIQRTEQGDSAMYLCASSPDRVWTEAFFGQGTRLTVV.

This clonotype has ten or more counts. The chain couples TRBV7-8 to TRBJ2-3; 9 bases are a match to TRBD1. The V gene's germline CDR1 is SGHVS and CDR2 FQNEAQ. The CDR3 runs 16 residues. The V gene end was trimmed by 0 bases and the J gene end by 4 bases; junction bases not matched to a gene: 5. The DNA for the CDR3 is TGTGCCAGCAGCTTAGCACGGGACAGGGTGGCAGATACGCAGTATTTT. It specifies CASSLARDRVADTQYF. The variable domain in full, with the rest retrieved from reference TRBV7-8 and TRBJ2-3, is GAGVSQSPRYKVAKRGQDVALRCDPISGHVSLFWYQQALGQGPEFLTYFQNEAQLDKSGLPSDRFFAERPEGSVSTLKIQRTQQEDSAVYLCASSLARDRVADTQYFGPGTRLTVL.

This clonotype was seen ten or more times. V gene TRBV7-9 combines with J gene TRBJ1-3, with D tentatively TRBD1 (6 bases). The ends were cut back, 5 bases at V and 0 bases at J, with 11 bases in the middle. This CDR3 contains 15 residues. The germline V gene encodes CDR1 SEHNR and CDR2 FQNEAQ (reference sequence). CDR3 region: CASSPQGISGNTIYF. DNA of the CDR3: TGTGCCAGCAGCCCACAGGGAATCTCTGGAAACACCATATATTTT.

This clonotype has a count of ten or more. V is TRBV6-1 and J is TRBJ2-2; D might be TRBD2 (5 bases). Germline loops: CDR1 MNHNS, CDR2 SASEGT. The CDR3 length is 14 residues. The V gene lost 6 bases and the J gene lost 7 bases, with 15 bases spanning the gap. The CDR3 loop is CASRRRTFDGELFF. In nucleotides, the CDR3 is TGTGCCAGCAGAAGGAGGACTTTTGACGGGGAGCTGTTTTTT.

The chain joins TRBV10-1 to TRBJ1-1; D uncertain. V shed 3 bases and J shed 3 bases, with 5 bases lying between them. CDR3 size: 12 residues. The germline V gene has CDR1 WNHNN and CDR2 SYGVQD (reference sequence). The CDR3 nucleotides read TGCGCCAGCAGTGATGGATACACTGAAGCTTTCTTT. Translated, it gives CASSDGYTEAFF.

The chain combines TRBV7-9 with TRBJ2-7; 9 nucleotides match TRBD1. Losses at the gene ends were 3 bases for V and 3 bases for J; bases not matched to a gene: 6. Germline V gene sequence: CDR1 SEHNR, CDR2 FQNEAQ (reference sequence). CDR3 length equals 15 residues. The chain's CDR3 is CASSLAETGGYEQYF. The CDR3 DNA sequence: TGTGCCAGCAGCTTGGCCGAGACAGGGGGCTACGAGCAGTACTTC.

The table lists this clonotype with many counts. The V call is TRBV6-1, the J call TRBJ1-3; 7 bases are a match to TRBD1. J was trimmed by 4 bases and V by 1 base; bases with no gene match: 4. Germline CDR1 reads MNHNS; CDR2 reads SASEGT. The CDR3 sequence is 15 residues long. The CDR3 spells CASSEGDSGGNTIYF. CDR3 in DNA: TGTGCCAGCAGTGAAGGGGACAGCGGGGGAAACACCATATATTTT.

This clonotype was found a few times. J is TRBJ2-5 and V is TRBV20-1; 7 nucleotides align to TRBD2. The V gene end was trimmed by 2 bases and the J gene end by 5 bases; junction bases not matched to a gene: 23. The CDR3 is made up of 19 amino acids. In germline, CDR1 is DFQATT, CDR2 SNEGSKA (reference sequence). The CDR3 reads CSARRGDSARLRPRETQYF. As DNA, the CDR3 is TGCAGTGCTAGACGGGGGGACTCCGCCCGGCTACGCCCAAGGGAGACCCAGTACTTC.

Of note for this clonotype: A much larger clonotype is one base distant, so this may be a read error. The chain recombines TRBV12-3 or TRBV12-4 with TRBJ2-1, with TRBD2 matching over 8 bases. The CDR3 sequence is 14 residues long. Written as DNA, the CDR3 is TGTGCCAGCACAGGCGGGGGGACTTACAGTGAGCAGTTCTTC. Translation: CASTGGGTYSEQFF.

This clonotype has at least ten counts. The CDR3 DNA sequence: TGTGCCAGCAGCTCATATCCGGGACAGGGAGACACTGAAGCTTTCTTT. Its protein is CASSSYPGQGDTEAFF. The gene calls are TRBV7-8 and TRBJ1-1, with 9 bases aligning to TRBD1. CDR3 length: 16 amino acids. V trimming: 4 bases; J trimming: 3 bases; junction bases outside the gene matches: 9. Germline V CDR1 and CDR2: SGHVS, FQNEAQ.

This clonotype occurred many times. The V call is TRBV28, the J call TRBJ2-2, with 10 bases matching TRBD1. After removal of 7 bases from V and 3 bases from J, the junction contained 8 bases not matched to a gene. Germline loops: CDR1 MDHEN, CDR2 SYDVKM. The CDR3 extends over 16 amino acids. CDR3 nucleotide sequence: TGTGCCAGCAACCAGGGACAGGGGCGCGACACCGGGGAGCTGTTTTTT. This sequence encodes CASNQGQGRDTGELFF.

The CDR3 DNA follows: TGTGCCAGCAGATCCTCTTTGGGAGTTTTGAACACTGAAGCTTTCTTT. It encodes CASRSSLGVLNTEAFF. The V and J genes are TRBV6-6 and TRBJ1-1; D gene unclear. V was shortened by 6 bases and J by 0 bases, with 17 bases between the two germline ends. There are 16 residues in the CDR3. The germline CDR1 and CDR2 sequences are MNHNY and SVGAGI (reference sequence).

This clonotype was detected only a few times. V gene TRBV6-2 or TRBV6-3 combines with J gene TRBJ2-4; D ambiguous. The germline CDR1 and CDR2 sequences are MNHEY and SVGEGT. The CDR3 is 12 residues long. Between the trimmed V and J ends, which lost 2 bases and 5 bases, there was a span of 4 bases. CDR3 bases: TGTGCCAGCAGTTACACCCAAAACATTCAGTACTTC. It encodes CASSYTQNIQYF.